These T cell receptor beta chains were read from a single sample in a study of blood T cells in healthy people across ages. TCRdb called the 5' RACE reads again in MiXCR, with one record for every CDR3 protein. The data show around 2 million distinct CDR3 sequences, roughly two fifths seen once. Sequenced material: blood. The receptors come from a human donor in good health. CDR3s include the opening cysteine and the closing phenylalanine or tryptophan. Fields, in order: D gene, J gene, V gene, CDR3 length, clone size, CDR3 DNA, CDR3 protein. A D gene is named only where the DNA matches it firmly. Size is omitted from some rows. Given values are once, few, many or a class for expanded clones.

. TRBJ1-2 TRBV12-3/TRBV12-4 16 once TGTGCCAGCAGTTCCCAACTTCAGCCTAGGCGGAAGGGCTACACCTTC CASSSQLQPRRKGYTF
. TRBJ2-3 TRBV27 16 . TGTGCCAGCAGACCCGGGGGAGGCCAACTCACAGATACGCAGTATTTT CASRPGGGQLTDTQYF
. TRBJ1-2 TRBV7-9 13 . TGTGCCAGCGAGAGTCAGGAGGGCTATGGCTACACCTTC CASESQEGYGYTF
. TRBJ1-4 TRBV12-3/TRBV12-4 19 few TGTGCCAGCAGTGAGGTCCCTTTTGACAGGAGGAGGTCTAATGAAAAACTGTTTTTT CASSEVPFDRRRSNEKLFF
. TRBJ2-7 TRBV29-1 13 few TGCAGCGTTGCCCAGGGGCGAGGGTACGGGCAGTACTTC CSVAQGRGYGQYF
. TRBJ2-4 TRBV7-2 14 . TGTGCCAGCAGCTTAATTCGAGTAAACGGGGAGCAGTACTTC CASSLIRVNGEQYF
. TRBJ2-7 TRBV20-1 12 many TGCAGTGCCCAGGGCAGCTCCTACGAGCAGTACTTC CSAQGSSYEQYF
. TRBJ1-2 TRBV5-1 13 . TGCGCCAGCAGCGGGCAGGGAAGCGATGGCTACACCTTC CASSGQGSDGYTF
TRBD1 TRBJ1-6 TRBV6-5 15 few TGTGCCAGCAGTCCGGGACAGGGGGAGCTTTCACCCCTCCACTTT CASSPGQGELSPLHF
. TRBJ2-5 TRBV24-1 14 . TGTGCCACCAGTGATTTTAGGGGGGAAGAGACCCAGTACTTC CATSDFRGEETQYF
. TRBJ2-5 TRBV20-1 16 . TGCAGTGCTAGAGTTGGGGTGTTCTTTGAGGGAGAGACCCAGTACTTC CSARVGVFFEGETQYF
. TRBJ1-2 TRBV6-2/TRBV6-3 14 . TGTGCCAGCAGTTACCGCTCGGCAGGAGAAGGCTACACCTTC CASSYRSAGEGYTF
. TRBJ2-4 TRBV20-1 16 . TGCAGTGCTAGAGGGTGGGGAACGGAAGCCAAAAACATTCAGTACTTC CSARGWGTEAKNIQYF
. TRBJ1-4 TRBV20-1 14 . TGCAGTGCTAGCAGGGTCGGAACTAATGAAAAACTGTTTTTT CSASRVGTNEKLFF
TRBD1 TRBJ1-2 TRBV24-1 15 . TGTGCCACCAGTGCCCAGGACAGGGGACGCGATGGCTACACCTTC CATSAQDRGRDGYTF
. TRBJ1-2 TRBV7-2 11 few TGTGCCACTGGCCCGGAAGACGGCTACACCTTC CATGPEDGYTF
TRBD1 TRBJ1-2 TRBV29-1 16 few TGCAGCGCCACAGATACCGGGACAGGGCTAAATATACGCTACACCTTC CSATDTGTGLNIRYTF
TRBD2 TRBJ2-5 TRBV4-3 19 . TGCGCCAGCAGCCAAGAGATGACTAGCGGGGGGGCAACACAAGAGACCCAGTACTTC CASSQEMTSGGATQETQYF
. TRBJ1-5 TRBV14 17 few TGTGCCAGCAGCCAAGGTGAGGCGTCAGGGGTCTTTCAGCCCCAGCATTTT CASSQGEASGVFQPQHF
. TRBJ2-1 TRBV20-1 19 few TGCAGTGCTAGACAGCGAGGTGGGGGGGCCGGGGGTCTATACAATGAGCAGTTCTTC CSARQRGGGAGGLYNEQFF
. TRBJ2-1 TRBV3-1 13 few TGTGCCAGCAGCACTCCAGGCTACAATGAACAGTTCTTC CASSTPGYNEQFF
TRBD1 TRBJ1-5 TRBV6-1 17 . TGTGCCAGCAGTGAACCCGGCAGGGGGATTGGCAATCAGCCCCAGCATTTT CASSEPGRGIGNQPQHF
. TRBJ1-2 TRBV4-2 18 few TGTGCCAGCAGCCAAGATATCGTAGCTTTAAACCCTAACTATGGCTACACCTTC CASSQDIVALNPNYGYTF
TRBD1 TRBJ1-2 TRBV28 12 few TGTGCCTCGAGGGGGACAGGGGGTGGCTACACCTTC CASRGTGGGYTF
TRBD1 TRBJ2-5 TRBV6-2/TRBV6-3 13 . TGTGCCAGCAGGAGGGACAGGGACTACGAGCGGTACTTC CASRRDRDYERYF
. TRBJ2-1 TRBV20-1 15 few TGCAGTGCTATGGATGACGGGAGCTCCTACAATGAGCAGTTCTTC CSAMDDGSSYNEQFF